The rows below give T cell receptor beta chains drawn from one sample of a study of T cell responses to AZD1222 COVID-19 vaccine. Clones were read by immunoSEQ multiplex PCR, and TCRdb kept only the in-frame ones, dropping some. The sample lists approximately 300,000 clones; approximately 94% were seen once. The sample was peripheral blood, taken 28 days after the second AZD1222 dose. These receptors all stem from an adult who received the AZD1222 COVID-19 vaccine. Each CDR3 is given with its conserved first and last residue. Fields, in order: V gene, D gene, clone size, J gene, CDR3 protein, CDR3 DNA. D genes are given only for firm matches. Part of the rows lack a size; the others show once, few, many or a class for expanded clones.

v_gene: TRBV9
d_gene: -
abundance: -
j_gene: TRBJ2-2
CDR3aa: CASQGDGELFF
CDR3nt: TGTGCCAGTCAGGGTGACGGGGAGCTGTTTTTT

v_gene: TRBV12-3/TRBV12-4
d_gene: -
abundance: -
j_gene: TRBJ1-2
CDR3aa: CASSPRTGYTF
CDR3nt: TGTGCCAGCAGCCCGAGAACAGGCTACACCTTC

v_gene: TRBV5-1
d_gene: -
abundance: -
j_gene: TRBJ2-5
CDR3aa: CASSLAGAGETQYF
CDR3nt: TGCGCCAGCAGCTTGGCTGGTGCGGGAGAGACCCAGTACTTC

v_gene: TRBV7-2
d_gene: -
abundance: -
j_gene: TRBJ2-5
CDR3aa: CASSLVWGIQETQYF
CDR3nt: TGTGCCAGCAGCTTAGTATGGGGGATCCAGGAGACCCAGTACTTC

v_gene: TRBV9
d_gene: -
abundance: -
j_gene: TRBJ1-1
CDR3aa: CASSVTGTESEAFF
CDR3nt: TGTGCCAGCAGCGTAACCGGGACCGAGAGTGAAGCTTTCTTT

v_gene: TRBV20-1
d_gene: -
abundance: -
j_gene: TRBJ2-5
CDR3aa: CSASGQETQYF
CDR3nt: TGCAGTGCTAGTGGGCAAGAGACCCAGTACTTC

v_gene: TRBV7-2
d_gene: TRBD2
abundance: once
j_gene: TRBJ2-7
CDR3aa: CASSFAAGGPEEQYF
CDR3nt: TGTGCCAGCAGCTTCGCCGCGGGAGGGCCGGAAGAGCAGTACTTC

v_gene: TRBV7-8
d_gene: -
abundance: -
j_gene: TRBJ1-4
CDR3aa: CASRGGNEEKLFF
CDR3nt: TGTGCCAGCAGGGGGGGAAATGAGGAAAAACTGTTTTTT

v_gene: TRBV2
d_gene: -
abundance: -
j_gene: TRBJ2-2
CDR3aa: CASTGTGELFF
CDR3nt: TGTGCCAGCACAGGCACCGGGGAGCTGTTTTTT

v_gene: TRBV19
d_gene: TRBD1
abundance: -
j_gene: TRBJ2-3
CDR3aa: CASSRQGRADTQYF
CDR3nt: TGTGCCAGTAGTCGACAGGGACGGGCAGATACGCAGTATTTT

v_gene: TRBV5-4
d_gene: -
abundance: -
j_gene: TRBJ1-6
CDR3aa: CASSANRDNSPLHF
CDR3nt: TGTGCCAGCAGCGCTAACAGGGATAATTCACCCCTCCACTTT

v_gene: TRBV29-1
d_gene: -
abundance: -
j_gene: TRBJ2-5
CDR3aa: CSVPRVETQYF
CDR3nt: TGCAGCGTCCCGCGTGTGGAGACCCAGTACTTC

v_gene: TRBV5-6
d_gene: TRBD1
abundance: once
j_gene: TRBJ1-4
CDR3aa: CASSPRTGGGKLFF
CDR3nt: TGTGCCAGCAGCCCCCGGACAGGGGGGGGAAAACTGTTTTTT

v_gene: TRBV7-9
d_gene: TRBD1
abundance: -
j_gene: TRBJ1-1
CDR3aa: CASSLGTGENTEAFF
CDR3nt: TGTGCCAGCAGCTTGGGCACAGGGGAGAATACTGAAGCTTTCTTT

v_gene: TRBV5-1
d_gene: -
abundance: -
j_gene: TRBJ1-1
CDR3aa: CASSLGGTNTEAFF
CDR3nt: TGCGCCAGCAGCTTGGGTGGCACTAACACTGAAGCTTTCTTT

v_gene: TRBV2
d_gene: TRBD2
abundance: -
j_gene: TRBJ2-7
CDR3aa: CASSPTSDEQYF
CDR3nt: TGTGCCAGCAGCCCTACTAGCGACGAGCAGTACTTC

v_gene: TRBV30
d_gene: -
abundance: -
j_gene: TRBJ1-4
CDR3aa: CAWIGRGNEKLFF
CDR3nt: TGTGCCTGGATCGGACGGGGTAATGAAAAACTGTTTTTT

v_gene: TRBV2
d_gene: TRBD1
abundance: once
j_gene: TRBJ1-5
CDR3aa: CASTQGAGAGQPQHF
CDR3nt: TGTGCCAGCACCCAGGGGGCGGGGGCAGGTCAGCCCCAGCATTTT

v_gene: TRBV11-3
d_gene: TRBD2
abundance: -
j_gene: TRBJ2-5
CDR3aa: CASSRGLAGETQYF
CDR3nt: TGTGCCAGCAGCCGCGGACTAGCTGGGGAGACCCAGTACTTC

v_gene: TRBV4-2
d_gene: -
abundance: -
j_gene: TRBJ1-4
CDR3aa: CASSRWFRAGTNEKLFF
CDR3nt: TGTGCCAGCAGCCGCTGGTTTAGGGCTGGAACTAATGAAAAACTGTTTTTT

v_gene: TRBV15
d_gene: -
abundance: -
j_gene: TRBJ2-1
CDR3aa: CATSRGGTLNEQFF
CDR3nt: TGTGCCACCAGCAGAGGGGGGACACTTAACGAGCAGTTCTTC

v_gene: TRBV11-3
d_gene: TRBD2
abundance: -
j_gene: TRBJ2-1
CDR3aa: CASSLGSLAGGHNEQFF
CDR3nt: TGTGCCAGCAGCTTAGGGTCCCTAGCGGGGGGACACAATGAGCAGTTCTTC

v_gene: TRBV3-1/TRBV3-2
d_gene: -
abundance: -
j_gene: TRBJ1-2
CDR3aa: CASSQGQLNGYTF
CDR3nt: TGTGCCAGCAGCCAAGGACAGCTCAATGGCTACACCTTC

v_gene: TRBV5-1
d_gene: TRBD2
abundance: -
j_gene: TRBJ2-2
CDR3aa: CASSPGTSGVGTGELFF
CDR3nt: TGCGCCAGCAGCCCCGGGACTAGCGGGGTGGGCACCGGGGAGCTGTTTTTT

v_gene: TRBV29-1
d_gene: -
abundance: -
j_gene: TRBJ1-1
CDR3aa: CSIRGGTEAFF
CDR3nt: TGCAGCATCCGGGGAGGGACTGAAGCTTTCTTT

v_gene: TRBV6-1
d_gene: TRBD1
abundance: -
j_gene: TRBJ1-5
CDR3aa: CASSEFPGQGTQPQHF
CDR3nt: TGTGCCAGCAGTGAATTCCCGGGACAGGGTACTCAGCCCCAGCATTTT

v_gene: TRBV27
d_gene: -
abundance: -
j_gene: TRBJ2-3
CDR3aa: CASSPGTTTSTDTQYF
CDR3nt: TGTGCCAGCAGTCCGGGGACCACCACTAGCACAGATACGCAGTATTTT

v_gene: TRBV4-1
d_gene: -
abundance: -
j_gene: TRBJ1-5
CDR3aa: CASSQGRQEGYGNQPQHF
CDR3nt: TGCGCCAGCAGCCAGGGCCGACAGGAGGGTTACGGCAATCAGCCCCAGCATTTT

v_gene: TRBV2
d_gene: TRBD1
abundance: -
j_gene: TRBJ1-5
CDR3aa: CASGVQGSNQPQHF
CDR3nt: TGTGCCAGCGGTGTACAGGGGAGCAATCAGCCCCAGCATTTT

v_gene: TRBV4-3
d_gene: TRBD2
abundance: -
j_gene: TRBJ2-5
CDR3aa: CASSQVSGEGTQYF
CDR3nt: TGCGCCAGCAGCCAAGTTAGCGGGGAAGGGACCCAGTACTTC

v_gene: TRBV10-3
d_gene: TRBD1
abundance: -
j_gene: TRBJ2-2
CDR3aa: CAIKWDRATGELFF
CDR3nt: TGTGCCATCAAATGGGACAGGGCGACCGGGGAGCTGTTTTTT